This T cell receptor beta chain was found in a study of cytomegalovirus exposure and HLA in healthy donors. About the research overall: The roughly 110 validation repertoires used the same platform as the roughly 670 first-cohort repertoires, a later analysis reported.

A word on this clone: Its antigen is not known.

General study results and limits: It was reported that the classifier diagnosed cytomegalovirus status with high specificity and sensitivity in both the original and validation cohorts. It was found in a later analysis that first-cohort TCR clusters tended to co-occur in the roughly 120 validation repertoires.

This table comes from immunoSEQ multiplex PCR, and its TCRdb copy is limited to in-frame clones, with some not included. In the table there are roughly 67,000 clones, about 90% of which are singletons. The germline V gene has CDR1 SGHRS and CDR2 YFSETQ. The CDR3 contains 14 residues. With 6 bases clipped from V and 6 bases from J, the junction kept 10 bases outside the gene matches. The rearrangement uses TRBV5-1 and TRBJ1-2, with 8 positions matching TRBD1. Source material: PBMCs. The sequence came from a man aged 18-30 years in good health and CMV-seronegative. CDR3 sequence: CASNAQGGADGYTF. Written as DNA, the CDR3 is TGCGCCAGCAACGCACAGGGGGGGGCCGATGGCTACACCTTC. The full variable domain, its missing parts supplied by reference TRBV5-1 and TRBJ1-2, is KAGVTQTPRYLIKTRGQQVTLSCSPISGHRSVSWYQQTPGQGLQFLFEYFSETQRNKGNFPGRFSGRQFSNSRSEMNVSTLELGDSALYLCASNAQGGADGYTFGSGTRLTVV.